This T cell receptor beta chain originates from a study of identical twins. This clonotype was observed many times. The germline gives CDR1 ENHRY, CDR2 SYGVKD. CDR3 length: 12 residues. V was cut by 4 bases and J by 6 bases, with 8 bases left in between. MiXCR, applied by TCRdb to the 5' RACE reads, yields one record per CDR3 protein. The profile covers hundreds of thousands of distinct CDR3 sequences, with roughly 10% appearing a single time and just over 5% taken by the ten largest. The gene calls are TRBV10-3 and TRBJ2-3, with D hard to call. This clonotype was obtained from a young woman in good health. The sample comprised memory (CD45RO+) T cells sorted from blood. CDR3 in amino acids: CAISALRDTQYF. CDR3 sequence (DNA): TGTGCCATCAGTGCCTTAAGGGATACGCAGTATTTT.